Sequencing of this T cell receptor (beta chain) was carried out in a study of T cells in Graves' hyperthyroidism and ophthalmopathy. Many counts were recorded for this clonotype. Template material for amplifying TCR beta CDR3 regions consisted of RNA transcripts. Researchers ran a first-round RT-PCR on the TCR CDR3 using the HTBI primer set. TCRdb re-called the multiplex PCR reads with MiXCR, one entry per CDR3 protein. The table records fewer than 350,000 distinct CDR3 sequences, around 18% of them present only once. CDR1 is SGHRS, CDR2 YFSETQ, per germline. J lost 0 bases, V lost 4 bases, and 10 bases had no gene match. There are 17 residues in the CDR3.

Sequencing used blood. V gene TRBV5-1 combines with J gene TRBJ1-3; 7 bases align to TRBD1. The TCR comes from a woman aged 40 to 55 with Graves' ophthalmopathy. The CDR3 region is CASSVTSGGFSGNTIYF. The CDR3 nucleotides read TGCGCCAGCAGCGTTACTTCAGGGGGGTTCTCTGGAAACACCATATATTTT.